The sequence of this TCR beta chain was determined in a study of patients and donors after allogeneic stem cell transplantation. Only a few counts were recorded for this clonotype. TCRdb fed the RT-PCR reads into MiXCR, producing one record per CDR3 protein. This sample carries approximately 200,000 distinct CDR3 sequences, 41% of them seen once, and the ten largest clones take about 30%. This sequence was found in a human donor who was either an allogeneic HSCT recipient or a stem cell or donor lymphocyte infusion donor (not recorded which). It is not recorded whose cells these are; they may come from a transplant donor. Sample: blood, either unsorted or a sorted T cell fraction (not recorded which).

The CDR3 coding sequence is TGTGCCAGCAGCTTAGACTCGGGGGGCAATCAGCCCCAGCATTTT. This codes for CASSLDSGGNQPQHF. J is TRBJ1-5 and V is TRBV7-2; a possible D gene is TRBD1 (5 bases). This CDR3 is built from 15 residues. The V end was cut by 1 base, the J end by 2 bases, with 9 bases between. Germline CDR1 SGHTA, CDR2 FQGNSA.